This TCR beta chain was found in a study of glioma-infiltrating T cells. Whole-study context: Glioma patients had dexamethasone for six or fewer days before surgery.

Germline assignment: CDR1 MGHDK and CDR2 SYGVNS. The CDR3 totals 13 residues. Trimming took off 0 bases at V and 4 bases at J, with 7 bases between the two ends. Amplification of TCR alpha and beta CDR3 regions from RNA used iRepertoire nested multiplex PCR. One entry per CDR3 protein results from TCRdb running MiXCR on the multiplex PCR reads. The data show fewer than 500,000 distinct CDR3 sequences, around 38% seen once. This clonotype was counted ten times or more. This chain connects TRBV25-1 to TRBJ2-7; D is perhaps TRBD2 (6 bases). The sequence was collected from a human donor with low-grade glioma or glioblastoma, undergoing nonglioma brain surgery, or in good health (not recorded which). The sequencing sample was made of glioma tissue, nonneoplastic brain tissue, or PBMCs (not recorded which). CDR3 sequence: CASSEYGGYEQYF. CDR3 nucleotides: TGTGCCAGCAGTGAATATGGGGGGTACGAGCAGTACTTC.